These 28 T cell receptor beta chains were sequenced from one sample in a study of vaccination and CD4 T cells after COVID-19. The Oncomine TCR Beta short-read assay was what sequenced the DNA obtained from cultured CD4+ T cells. TCRdb analysed the PCR reads with MiXCR anew, one entry per CDR3 protein. The sample shows more than 9,000 distinct CDR3 sequences, about 65% of them seen only once. Treatment: roughly 10-day PBMC culture with coronavirus spike peptide pools or control peptides (ViraFEST assay). For these TCRs, the target antigens are not known. Sequencing was carried out using CD4+ T cells from blood, cultured in vitro. These receptors were collected from a human donor who had recovered from COVID-19.

CDR3 region: CASSRGGMSSYEQYF. The CDR3 bases are TGTGCCAGCAGTCGTGGGGGTATGAGCTCCTACGAGCAGTACTTC. V usage is TRBV7-9 and J usage is TRBJ2-7; D tentatively fits TRBD1 or TRBD2 (5 bases each). Germline V lookup: CDR1 SEHNR, CDR2 FQNEAQ (reference sequence). V was cut by 6 bases and J by 0 bases, with 15 bases left in between. CDR3 length: 15 amino acids.

The chain has TRBV5-1 and TRBJ1-1; a possible D gene is TRBD1 (5 bases). The CDR3 is made up of 15 amino acids. The germline V and J ends were trimmed by 0 bases and 4 bases, with 13 bases remaining between them. The V gene's germline CDR1 is SGHRS and CDR2 YFSETQ. The CDR3 protein is CASSLAGGSGTEAFF. The DNA of the CDR3 is TGCGCCAGCAGCTTGGCCGGGGGGTCGGGCACTGAAGCTTTCTTT.

This clonotype was picked up a small number of times. The chain has TRBV20-1 and TRBJ1-4, with TRBD1 matching over 10 bases. The germline V gene encodes CDR1 DFQATT and CDR2 SNEGSKA (reference sequence). Trimming took 5 bases from V and 7 from J; bases not matched to a gene: 7. This CDR3 is 14 amino acids long. CDR3 sequence: CSASTGGSGEKLFF. The CDR3 DNA follows: TGCAGTGCTTCGACAGGGGGCTCAGGTGAAAAACTGTTTTTT.

As for this clonotype: The conserved phenylalanine or tryptophan normally closing the CDR3 is absent here, so this likely arose from a read error. Because the CDR3's place on the DNA is in doubt, the DNA is left out and the CDR3 is given as listed by TCRdb. V and J are TRBV20-1 and TRBJ2-1; the table's TRBD2 call for D was not verified on the DNA. Germline CDR1 is DFQATT and CDR2 is SNEGSKA (reference sequence). 12 amino acids form the CDR3, both terminal residues included. CDR3 sequence reads: CSARVTSGSLVI.

This clonotype came up a few times. The chain is built from TRBV6-1 and TRBJ2-4; no clear D gene. Germline V gene lookup returns CDR1 MNHNS and CDR2 SASEGT. V was pared by 4 bases and J by 5 bases, with 9 bases between. CDR3 length equals 13 residues. This CDR3 reads CASSGSTQNIQYF. CDR3 DNA: TGTGCCAGCAGTGGCTCCACCCAAAACATTCAGTACTTC.

This clonotype is medium-sized. The rearrangement joins TRBV24-1 to TRBJ2-5; 7 bases agree with TRBD1. Germline V gives CDR1 KGHDR, CDR2 SFDVKD. Trimming took 3 bases from V and 5 from J; bases not matched to a gene: 8. The CDR3 loop spans 15 amino acids. The CDR3 bases are TGTGCCACCAGTGATACCACAGGGGCGTGGGAGACCCAGTACTTC. It yields the protein CATSDTTGAWETQYF.

The chain links TRBV6-1 to TRBJ1-2, with D possibly TRBD1 on 6 matching bases. CDR3 length equals 14 residues. Germline lookup yields CDR1 MNHNS and CDR2 SASEGT. V gave up 8 bases and J gave up 4 bases, with 17 bases separating them. The CDR3 bases are TGTGCCAGCGCGAGGGGGGGGCAGGTCTATGGCTACACCTTC. Protein sequence: CASARGGQVYGYTF.

There are a few counts of this clonotype. The gene calls are TRBV2 and TRBJ2-2; weak D call: TRBD2 (5 bases). Germline loops: CDR1 SNHLY, CDR2 FYNNEI. The V end was cut by 7 bases, the J end by 2 bases, with 11 bases between. There are 14 residues in the CDR3. This CDR3 reads CASKGDRNTGELFF. The CDR3 DNA follows: TGTGCCAGCAAGGGAGACCGAAACACCGGGGAGCTGTTTTTT.

The rearrangement uses TRBV20-1 and TRBJ2-3; TRBD2 matches 9 bases. Trimming took 5 bases from V and 6 from J; bases not matched to a gene: 15. Germline V gene data show CDR1 as DFQATT and CDR2 as SNEGSKA (reference sequence). This CDR3 spans 16 amino acids. Written as DNA, the CDR3 is TGCAGTGCTGGGGCGACGGCGGGAGGGCTTGGGGATACGCAGTATTTT. Amino acid sequence: CSAGATAGGLGDTQYF.

The chain recombines TRBV6-5 with TRBJ1-2; no firm D call. V lost 4 bases to trimming and J lost 5 bases, with 11 bases between them. CDR1 and CDR2 from the germline V gene are MNHEY and SVGAGI. The CDR3 runs 13 residues. The CDR3 bases are TGTGCCAGCAGTTCTGGGCAGGCTTATGGCTACACCTTC. Translation: CASSSGQAYGYTF.

This clonotype has more than one count but fewer than ten. The chain joins TRBV30 to TRBJ1-1; TRBD1 agrees at 7 bases. With V trimmed by 0 bases and J by 1 base, 2 bases remained unmatched. Germline V CDR1 and CDR2: GTSNPN, SVGIG (reference sequence). This CDR3 is built from 14 residues. This CDR3 reads CAWSVKGANTEAFF. For the CDR3, the DNA is TGTGCCTGGAGTGTGAAGGGGGCGAACACTGAAGCTTTCTTT.

The chain couples TRBV6-1 to TRBJ1-1; D remains ambiguous. The CDR3 sequence is 16 residues long. Trimming cost V 2 bases and J 1 base, with 14 bases left between them. CDR1 MNHNS and CDR2 SASEGT come from the germline V gene. CDR3 nucleotide sequence: TGTGCCAGCAGTGAAAACCTGAGGAGCGGGAACACTGAAGCTTTCTTT. Translated: CASSENLRSGNTEAFF.

The chain carries TRBV30 and TRBJ2-7, with a weak D call TRBD2 (5 bases). Germline V gene sequence: CDR1 GTSNPN, CDR2 SVGIG (reference sequence). This CDR3 comprises 12 residues. Trimming took 3 bases from V and 2 from J, leaving 8 bases between them. DNA of the CDR3: TGTGCCTGGAGAGACGGGACCTACGAGCAGTACTTC. Its protein product is CAWRDGTYEQYF.

This clonotype was detected a few times. The genes are TRBV24-1 and TRBJ2-3; a weak D match, TRBD1 (5 bases). Germline loops: CDR1 KGHDR, CDR2 SFDVKD. CDR3 length equals 15 residues. V shed 3 bases and J shed 2 bases, with 11 bases lying between them. CDR3: CATSDGAELTDTQYF. For the CDR3, the DNA is TGTGCCACCAGTGATGGGGCAGAGCTCACAGATACGCAGTATTTT.

J is TRBJ1-4 and V is TRBV7-2; TRBD1 might be the D (6 bases). V was cut by 5 bases and J by 8 bases, with 15 bases left in between. The CDR3 is 14 amino acids. Per germline, CDR1 SGHTA and CDR2 FQGNSA. The CDR3 coding sequence is TGTGCCAGCAGCCTACGGACAGACCCCGAAAAACTGTTTTTT. Translation gives CASSLRTDPEKLFF.

This chain joins TRBV11-2 and TRBJ2-5; TRBD2 agrees at 8 bases. This CDR3 contains 16 residues. Germline V gives CDR1 SGHAT, CDR2 FQNNGV. V lost 5 bases to trimming and J lost 4 bases; unmatched junction nucleotides: 12. CDR3 in amino acids: CASSPTQREKGETQYF. CDR3 coding DNA: TGTGCCAGCAGCCCAACCCAGCGGGAGAAGGGAGAGACCCAGTACTTC.

This rearrangement joins TRBV11-3 to TRBJ1-6, with a weak D call TRBD1 (6 bases). CDR3 length equals 15 residues. Trimming took off 5 bases at V and 10 bases at J, with 18 bases between the two ends. Per germline, CDR1 SGHNT and CDR2 YENEEA. CDR3 DNA sequence: TGTGCCAGCAGCGGGTATGGACAGAAGGAATCACCCCTCCACTTT. It translates to CASSGYGQKESPLHF.

The chain couples TRBV10-2 to TRBJ2-5; TRBD2 matches 8 bases. The length of the CDR3 is 14 residues. V was pared by 4 bases and J by 4 bases, with 5 bases of the junction left unmatched. From germline, CDR1 is WSHSY and CDR2 SAAADI. CDR3 protein: CASSVAGSLETQYF. The CDR3 DNA sequence: TGCGCCAGCAGTGTAGCGGGGAGCCTAGAGACCCAGTACTTC.

Regarding this clonotype: The CDR3 does not end in the conserved phenylalanine or tryptophan, so this is likely a read error. The genes are TRBV20-1 and TRBJ2-7, with 11 bases matching TRBD2. This CDR3 comprises 13 residues. The junction had 3 bases not matched to a gene; V was cut back by 2 bases and J by 6 bases. Germline CDR1 and CDR2: DFQATT and SNEGSKA (reference sequence). The CDR3 DNA follows: TGCAGTGCTAGACAACTAGCGGGAGTCGAGCAGTACTCC. Protein product: CSARQLAGVEQYS.

This clonotype was counted a few times. The genes are TRBV6-5 and TRBJ1-2, with TRBD1 identical over 10 bases. Germline V lookup: CDR1 MNHEY, CDR2 SVGAGI. CDR3 length: 17 amino acids. The junction had 12 bases not matched to a gene; V was cut back by 4 bases and J by 4 bases. DNA for the CDR3: TGTGCCAGCAGTTTGCAAGGACAGGGGGTGCCGAGCTATGGCTACACCTTC. This sequence encodes CASSLQGQGVPSYGYTF.

The gene calls are TRBV20-1 and TRBJ2-7, with 11 bases identical to TRBD2. Germline V CDR1 and CDR2: DFQATT, SNEGSKA (reference sequence). The CDR3 contains 14 residues. Losses at the gene ends were 6 bases for V and 7 bases for J; bases not matched to a gene: 11. CDR3: CSAQGLAAQGEQYF. CDR3 in DNA: TGCAGTGCCCAGGGACTAGCGGCCCAGGGGGAGCAGTACTTC.

V gene TRBV20-1 combines with J gene TRBJ1-6, with TRBD1 matching over 7 bases. CDR1 is DFQATT, CDR2 SNEGSKA, per germline (reference sequence). This CDR3 contains 17 residues. V lost 5 bases, J lost 6 bases, and 16 bases stayed unmatched. CDR3 sequence: CSAVPGQLGYFNSPLHF. In DNA, the CDR3 is TGCAGTGCTGTCCCGGGACAGTTGGGGTATTTTAATTCACCCCTCCACTTT.

V gene TRBV30 combines with J gene TRBJ1-5; TRBD1 aligns across 9 bases. Losses at the gene ends were 3 bases for V and 4 bases for J; bases not matched to a gene: 10. The germline CDR1 and CDR2 sequences are GTSNPN and SVGIG (reference sequence). This CDR3 region has 16 residues. CDR3 in DNA: TGTGCCTGGAGACCCGGGGGACAGGGTCGGAATCAGCCCCAGCATTTT. It translates to CAWRPGGQGRNQPQHF.

This clonotype has more than one count but fewer than ten. The rearrangement links TRBV30 to TRBJ1-2, with D unclear. This CDR3 is built from 12 residues. The ends were cut back, 6 bases at V and 6 bases at J, with 14 bases in the middle. Germline CDR1 GTSNPN, CDR2 SVGIG (reference sequence). CDR3 in amino acids: CACYLRFDGYTF. CDR3 bases: TGTGCCTGCTACCTACGCTTCGATGGCTACACCTTC.

This rearrangement joins TRBV20-1 to TRBJ1-3; 7 positions agree with TRBD1. The trim removed 3 bases at V and 0 bases at J, leaving 8 bases unmatched. The germline CDR1 and CDR2 sequences are DFQATT and SNEGSKA (reference sequence). The CDR3 has 16 residues. This chain's CDR3 is CSASPPGQLSGNTIYF. The DNA for the CDR3 is TGCAGTGCTAGCCCTCCGGGACAGCTCTCTGGAAACACCATATATTTT.

The V gene is TRBV28, the J gene TRBJ1-1; unclear D gene. CDR3 length: 15 residues. V lost 3 bases and J lost 7, with 18 bases in between. Per the germline V gene, CDR1 is MDHEN and CDR2 is SYDVKM. The CDR3 region is CASSLGSYRAREAFF. CDR3 sequence (DNA): TGTGCCAGCAGTTTGGGTTCGTATCGAGCTCGTGAAGCTTTCTTT.

The genes are TRBV14 and TRBJ1-6, with TRBD1 matching 7 bases. The CDR3 has 15 amino acids. V gave up 4 bases and J gave up 8 bases; unmatched junction bases: 8. Germline V CDR1 and CDR2: SGHDN, FVKESK. The chain's CDR3 is CASSPQTGWYSPLHF. CDR3 nucleotides: TGTGCCAGCAGCCCTCAGACAGGGTGGTATTCACCCCTCCACTTT.

In DNA form, the CDR3 reads TGTGCCAGCTTCAAAAGGTCAGGTGGTGACACTGAAGCTTTCTTT. This encodes CASFKRSGGDTEAFF. The chain uses TRBV18 and TRBJ1-1; D is uncertain. Germline V gene sequence: CDR1 KGHSH, CDR2 LQKENI. CDR3 size: 15 residues. The germline V and J ends were trimmed by 7 bases and 3 bases, with 18 bases remaining between them.